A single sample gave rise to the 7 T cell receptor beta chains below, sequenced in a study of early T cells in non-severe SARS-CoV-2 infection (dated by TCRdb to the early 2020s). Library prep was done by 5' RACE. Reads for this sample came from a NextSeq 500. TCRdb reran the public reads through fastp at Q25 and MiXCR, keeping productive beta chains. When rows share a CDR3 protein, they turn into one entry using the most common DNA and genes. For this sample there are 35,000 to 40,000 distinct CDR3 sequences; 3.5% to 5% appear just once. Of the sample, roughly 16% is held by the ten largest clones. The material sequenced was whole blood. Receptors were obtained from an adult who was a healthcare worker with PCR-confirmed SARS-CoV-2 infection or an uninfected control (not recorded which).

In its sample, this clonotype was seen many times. The CDR3 DNA reads as TGTGCCAGCTCGGGGACAGGGGTGAACACTGAAGCTTTCTTT. Encoded protein: CASSGTGVNTEAFF. This chain uses TRBV18 with TRBJ1-1; 10 bases are a match to TRBD1. CDR1 and CDR2 (germline): KGHSH, LQKENI. V gave up 6 bases and J gave up 0 bases; unmatched junction bases: 1. The CDR3 length is 14 residues. Filled out from reference TRBV18 and TRBJ1-1, the complete variable domain reads NAGVMQNPRHLVRRRGQEARLRCSPMKGHSHVYWYRQLPEEGLKFMVYLQKENIIDESGMPKERFSAEFPKEGPSILRIQQVVRGDSAAYFCASSGTGVNTEAFFGQGTRLTVV.

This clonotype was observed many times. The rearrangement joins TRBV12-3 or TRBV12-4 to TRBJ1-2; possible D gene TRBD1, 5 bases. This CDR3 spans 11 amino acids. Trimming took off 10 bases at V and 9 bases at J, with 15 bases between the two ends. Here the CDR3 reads CAIGAGRRYTF. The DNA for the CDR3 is TGTGCCATCGGGGCAGGGCGACGCTACACCTTC.

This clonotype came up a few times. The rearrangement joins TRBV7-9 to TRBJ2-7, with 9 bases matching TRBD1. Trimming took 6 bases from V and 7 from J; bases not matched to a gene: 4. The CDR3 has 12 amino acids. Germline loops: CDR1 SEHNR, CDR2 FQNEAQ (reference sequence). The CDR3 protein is CASSYGTGEQYF. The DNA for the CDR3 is TGTGCCAGCAGTTACGGGACAGGGGAGCAGTACTTC. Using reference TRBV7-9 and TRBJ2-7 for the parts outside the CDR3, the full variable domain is DTGVSQNPRHKITKRGQNVTFRCDPISEHNRLYWYRQTLGQGPEFLTYFQNEAQLEKSRLLSDRFSAERPKGSFSTLEIQRTEQGDSAMYLCASSYGTGEQYFGPGTRLTVT.

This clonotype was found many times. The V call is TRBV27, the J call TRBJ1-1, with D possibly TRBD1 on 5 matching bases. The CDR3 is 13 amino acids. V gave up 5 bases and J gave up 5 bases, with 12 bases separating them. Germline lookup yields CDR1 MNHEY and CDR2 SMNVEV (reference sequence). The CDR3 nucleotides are TGTGCCAGCAGTCCGAGACAGCAAACTGAAGCTTTCTTT. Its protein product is CASSPRQQTEAFF.

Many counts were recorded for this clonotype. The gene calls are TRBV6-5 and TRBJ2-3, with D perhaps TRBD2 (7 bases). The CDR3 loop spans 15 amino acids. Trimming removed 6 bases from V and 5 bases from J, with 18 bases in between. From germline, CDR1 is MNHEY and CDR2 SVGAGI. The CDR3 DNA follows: TGTGCCAGCAGGATCCTTGGGGGGGGGCGAGATACGCAGTATTTT. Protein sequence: CASRILGGGRDTQYF.

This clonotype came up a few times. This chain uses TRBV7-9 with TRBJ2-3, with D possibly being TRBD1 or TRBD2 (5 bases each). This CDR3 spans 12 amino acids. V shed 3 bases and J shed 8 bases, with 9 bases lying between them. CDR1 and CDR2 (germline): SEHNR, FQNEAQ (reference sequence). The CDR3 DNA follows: TGTGCCAGCAGCTTCGACAGCGGTACGCAGTATTTT. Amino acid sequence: CASSFDSGTQYF. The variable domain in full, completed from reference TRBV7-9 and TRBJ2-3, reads DTGVSQNPRHKITKRGQNVTFRCDPISEHNRLYWYRQTLGQGPEFLTYFQNEAQLEKSRLLSDRFSAERPKGSFSTLEIQRTEQGDSAMYLCASSFDSGTQYFGPGTRLTVL.

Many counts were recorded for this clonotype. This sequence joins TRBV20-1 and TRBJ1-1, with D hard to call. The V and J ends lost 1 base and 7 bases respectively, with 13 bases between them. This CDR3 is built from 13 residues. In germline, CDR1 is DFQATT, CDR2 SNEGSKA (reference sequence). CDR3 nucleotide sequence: TGCAGTGCTAGAGTCCAGGTAGGCGGTGAAGCTTTCTTT. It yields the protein CSARVQVGGEAFF.